The clone carrying this TCR beta chain was recorded a few times. The antigen is undetermined. The entry originates in a study of T cells after yellow fever vaccination. Points from the study as a whole: Among primary-vaccination clones, most reappeared after the booster, at almost 98% for CD4 and about 90% for CD8. Overall, a small share of clonotypes was seen in both CD4 and CD8 compartments. Bulk-population clonotypes that are abundant could appear as contaminants in FACS-sorted repertoires.

TCRdb re-analysed the 5' RACE reads in MiXCR, keeping a single row per CDR3 protein. The top ten hold 20% to 25% of the sample, which has about 310,000 distinct CDR3 sequences, less than 4.5% seen once. The sample consisted of PBMCs, taken on the day of the yellow fever booster vaccination. The TCR sequence derives from a man aged 18 to 29 who received the YFV17D yellow fever vaccine.

The chain's CDR3 is CASSQPSRDRGWGYTF. As DNA, the CDR3 is TGTGCCAGCAGCCAACCGTCCCGGGACAGGGGCTGGGGCTACACCTTC. The chain employs TRBV3-1 and TRBJ1-2; 10 positions match TRBD1. Per the germline V gene, CDR1 is LGHDT and CDR2 is YNNKEL (reference sequence). With V trimmed by 2 bases and J by 8 bases, 11 bases remained unmatched. This CDR3 is 16 amino acids long.